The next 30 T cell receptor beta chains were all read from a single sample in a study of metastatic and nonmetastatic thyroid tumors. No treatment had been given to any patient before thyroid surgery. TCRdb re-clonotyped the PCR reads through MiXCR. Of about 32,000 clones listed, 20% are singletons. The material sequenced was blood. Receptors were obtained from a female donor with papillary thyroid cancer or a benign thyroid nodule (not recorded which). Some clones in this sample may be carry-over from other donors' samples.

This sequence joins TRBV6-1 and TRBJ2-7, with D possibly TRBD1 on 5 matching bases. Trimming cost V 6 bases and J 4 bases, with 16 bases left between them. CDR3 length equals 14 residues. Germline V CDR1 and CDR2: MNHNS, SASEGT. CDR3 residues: CASRTSTGLYEQYF. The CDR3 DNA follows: TGTGCCAGCAGGACGTCCACAGGTCTATACGAGCAGTACTTC.

This chain's CDR3 is CAWNSHLNTKLFF. For the CDR3, the DNA is TGTGCCTGGAACTCCCACCTTAACACAAAACTGTTTTTT. The V and J genes are TRBV30 and TRBJ1-4; D unresolved. V gave up 4 bases and J gave up 10 bases, with 16 bases separating them. Per the germline V gene, CDR1 is GTSNPN and CDR2 is SVGIG (reference sequence). The CDR3 length is 13 residues.

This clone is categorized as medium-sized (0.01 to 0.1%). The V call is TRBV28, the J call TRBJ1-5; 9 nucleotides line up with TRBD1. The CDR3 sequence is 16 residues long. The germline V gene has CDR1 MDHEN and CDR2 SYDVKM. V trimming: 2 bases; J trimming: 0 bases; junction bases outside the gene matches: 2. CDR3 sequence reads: CASSLRTGVSNQPQHF. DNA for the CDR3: TGTGCCAGCAGTTTAAGGACAGGGGTTAGCAATCAGCCCCAGCATTTT.

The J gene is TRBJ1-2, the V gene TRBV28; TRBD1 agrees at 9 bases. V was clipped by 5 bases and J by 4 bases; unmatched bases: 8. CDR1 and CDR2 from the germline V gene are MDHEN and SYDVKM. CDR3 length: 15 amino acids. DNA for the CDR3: TGTGCCAGCAGTCCGGTGGACAGGGGAACCTATGGCTACACCTTC. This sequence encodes CASSPVDRGTYGYTF.

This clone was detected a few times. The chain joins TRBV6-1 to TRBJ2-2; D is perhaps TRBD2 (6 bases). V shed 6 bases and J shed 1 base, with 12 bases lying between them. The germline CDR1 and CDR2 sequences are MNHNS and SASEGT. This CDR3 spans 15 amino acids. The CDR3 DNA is TGTGCCAGCAGGTTGTCGGGAGTGAACACCGGGGAGCTGTTTTTT. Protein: CASRLSGVNTGELFF.

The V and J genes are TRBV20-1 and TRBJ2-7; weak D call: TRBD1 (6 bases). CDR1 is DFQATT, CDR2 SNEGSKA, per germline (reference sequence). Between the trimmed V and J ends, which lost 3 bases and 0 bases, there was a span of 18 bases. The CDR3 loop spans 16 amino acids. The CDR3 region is CSASPRRADSSYEQYF. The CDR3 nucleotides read TGCAGTGCTAGCCCCCGGCGAGCGGACAGCTCCTACGAGCAGTACTTC.

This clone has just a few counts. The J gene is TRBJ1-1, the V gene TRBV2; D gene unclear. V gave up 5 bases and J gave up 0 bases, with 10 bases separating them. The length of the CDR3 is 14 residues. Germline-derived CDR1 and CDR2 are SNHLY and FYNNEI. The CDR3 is CASSREQMNTEAFF. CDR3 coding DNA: TGTGCCAGCAGTAGGGAGCAGATGAACACTGAAGCTTTCTTT.

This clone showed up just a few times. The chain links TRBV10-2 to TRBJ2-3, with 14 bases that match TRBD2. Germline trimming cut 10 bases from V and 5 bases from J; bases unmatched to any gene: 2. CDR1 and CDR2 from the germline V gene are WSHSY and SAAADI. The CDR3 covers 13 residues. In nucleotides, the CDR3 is TGCGCCACAGGGACTAGCGGGAGAGATACGCAGTATTTT. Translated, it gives CATGTSGRDTQYF.

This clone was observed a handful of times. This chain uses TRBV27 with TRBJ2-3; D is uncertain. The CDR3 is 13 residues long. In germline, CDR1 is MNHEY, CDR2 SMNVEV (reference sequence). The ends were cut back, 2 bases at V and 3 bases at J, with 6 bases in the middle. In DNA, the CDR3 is TGTGCCAGCAGTTTAATAAAGACAGATACGCAGTATTTT. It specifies CASSLIKTDTQYF.

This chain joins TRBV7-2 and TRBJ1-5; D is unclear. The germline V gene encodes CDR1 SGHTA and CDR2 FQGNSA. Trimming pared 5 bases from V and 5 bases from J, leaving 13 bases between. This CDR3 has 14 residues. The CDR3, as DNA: TGTGCCAGCAGCCCGAGGGTGGGGTATCAGCCCCAGCATTTT. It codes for CASSPRVGYQPQHF.

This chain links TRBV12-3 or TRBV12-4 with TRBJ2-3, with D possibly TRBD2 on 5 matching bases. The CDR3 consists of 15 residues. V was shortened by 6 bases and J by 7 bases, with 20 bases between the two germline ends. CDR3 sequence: CASSQITGISNTQYF. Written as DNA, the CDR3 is TGTGCCAGCAGCCAGATTACGGGGATAAGTAATACGCAGTATTTT.

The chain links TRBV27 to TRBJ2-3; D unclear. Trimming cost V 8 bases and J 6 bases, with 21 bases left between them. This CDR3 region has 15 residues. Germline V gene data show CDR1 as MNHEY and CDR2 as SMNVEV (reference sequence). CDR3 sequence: CASRMASTGPDTQYF. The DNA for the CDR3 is TGTGCCAGCCGAATGGCTTCGACGGGCCCCGATACGCAGTATTTT.

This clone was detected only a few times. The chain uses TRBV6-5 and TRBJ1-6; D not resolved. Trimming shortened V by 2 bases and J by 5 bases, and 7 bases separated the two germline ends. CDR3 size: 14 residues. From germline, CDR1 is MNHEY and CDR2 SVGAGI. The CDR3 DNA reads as TGTGCCAGCAGTTACCGGCAGCATAATTCACCCCTCCACTTT. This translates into CASSYRQHNSPLHF.

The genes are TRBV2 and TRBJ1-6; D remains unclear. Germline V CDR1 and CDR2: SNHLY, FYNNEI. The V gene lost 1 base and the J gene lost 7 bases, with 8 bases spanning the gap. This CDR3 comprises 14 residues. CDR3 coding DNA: TGTGCCAGCAGTGAAGACCCATTCAATTCACCCCTCCACTTT. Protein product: CASSEDPFNSPLHF.

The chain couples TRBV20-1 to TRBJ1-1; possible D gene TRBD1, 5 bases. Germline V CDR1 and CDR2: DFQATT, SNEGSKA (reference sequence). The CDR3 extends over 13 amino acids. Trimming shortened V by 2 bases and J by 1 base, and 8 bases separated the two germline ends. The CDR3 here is CSARRDGNTEAFF. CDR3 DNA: TGCAGTGCTAGAAGGGACGGGAACACTGAAGCTTTCTTT.

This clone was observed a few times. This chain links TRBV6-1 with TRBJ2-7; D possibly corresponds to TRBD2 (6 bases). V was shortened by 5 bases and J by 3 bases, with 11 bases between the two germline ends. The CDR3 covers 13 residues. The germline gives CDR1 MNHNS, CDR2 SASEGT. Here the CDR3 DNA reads TGTGCCAGCAGTTCCGGGAGAGTCTACGAGCAGTACTTC. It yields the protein CASSSGRVYEQYF.

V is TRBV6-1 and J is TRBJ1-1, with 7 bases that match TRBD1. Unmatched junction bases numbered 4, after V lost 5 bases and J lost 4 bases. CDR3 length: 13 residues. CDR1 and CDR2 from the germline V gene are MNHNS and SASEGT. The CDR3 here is CASSLYRGTEAFF. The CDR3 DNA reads TGTGCCAGCAGTTTATACAGGGGCACTGAAGCTTTCTTT.

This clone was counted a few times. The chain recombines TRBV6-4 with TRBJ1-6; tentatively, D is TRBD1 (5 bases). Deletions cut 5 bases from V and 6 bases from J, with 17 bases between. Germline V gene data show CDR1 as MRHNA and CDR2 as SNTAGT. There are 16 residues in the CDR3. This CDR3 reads CASSYIGAALNSPLHF. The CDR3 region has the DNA TGTGCCAGCAGTTACATAGGGGCCGCCCTTAATTCACCCCTCCACTTT.

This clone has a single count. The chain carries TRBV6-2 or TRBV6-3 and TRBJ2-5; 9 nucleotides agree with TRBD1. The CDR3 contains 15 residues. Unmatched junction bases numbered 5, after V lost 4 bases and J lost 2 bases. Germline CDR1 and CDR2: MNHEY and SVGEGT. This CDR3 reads CASSSPQGAQETQYF. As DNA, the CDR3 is TGTGCCAGCAGTTCGCCACAGGGGGCGCAAGAGACCCAGTACTTC.

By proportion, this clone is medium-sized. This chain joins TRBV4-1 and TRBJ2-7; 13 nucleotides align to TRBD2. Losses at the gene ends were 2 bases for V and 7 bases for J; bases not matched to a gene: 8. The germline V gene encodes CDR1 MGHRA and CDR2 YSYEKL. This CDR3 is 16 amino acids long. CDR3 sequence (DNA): TGCGCCAGCAGCCAAACTAGCGGGAGGGCCCTGAGGGAGCAGTACTTC. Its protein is CASSQTSGRALREQYF.

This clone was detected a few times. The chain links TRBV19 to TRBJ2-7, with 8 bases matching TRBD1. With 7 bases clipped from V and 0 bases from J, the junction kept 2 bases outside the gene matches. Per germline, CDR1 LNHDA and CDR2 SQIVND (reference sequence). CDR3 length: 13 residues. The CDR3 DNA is TGTGCCAGTATGGGACAGGCCTCCTACGAGCAGTACTTC. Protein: CASMGQASYEQYF.

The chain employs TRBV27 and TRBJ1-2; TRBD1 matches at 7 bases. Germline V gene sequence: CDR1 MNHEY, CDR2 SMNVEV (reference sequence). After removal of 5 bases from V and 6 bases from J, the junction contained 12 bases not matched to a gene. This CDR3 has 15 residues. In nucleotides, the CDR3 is TGTGCCAGCAGTACCATCCCCGGGACAGTAAATGGCTACACCTTC. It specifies CASSTIPGTVNGYTF.

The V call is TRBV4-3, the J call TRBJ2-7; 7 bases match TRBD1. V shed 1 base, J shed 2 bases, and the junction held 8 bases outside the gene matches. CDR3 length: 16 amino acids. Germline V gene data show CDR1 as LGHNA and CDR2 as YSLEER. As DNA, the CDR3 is TGCGCCAGCAGCCAAGTGCACCGACAGGGTCCCTACGAGCAGTACTTC. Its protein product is CASSQVHRQGPYEQYF.

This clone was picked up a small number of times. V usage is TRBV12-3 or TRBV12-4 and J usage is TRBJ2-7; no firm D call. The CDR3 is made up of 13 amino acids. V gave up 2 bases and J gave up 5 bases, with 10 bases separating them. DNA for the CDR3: TGTGCCAGCAGTTTAAGTCCGGCCAACGAGCAGTACTTC. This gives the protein CASSLSPANEQYF.

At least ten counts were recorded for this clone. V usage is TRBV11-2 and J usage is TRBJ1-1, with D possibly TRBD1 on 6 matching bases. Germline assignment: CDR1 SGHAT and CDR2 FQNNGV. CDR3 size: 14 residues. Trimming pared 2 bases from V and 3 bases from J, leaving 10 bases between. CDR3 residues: CASSLKGEHTEAFF. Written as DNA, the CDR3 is TGTGCCAGCAGCTTAAAGGGGGAACACACTGAAGCTTTCTTT.

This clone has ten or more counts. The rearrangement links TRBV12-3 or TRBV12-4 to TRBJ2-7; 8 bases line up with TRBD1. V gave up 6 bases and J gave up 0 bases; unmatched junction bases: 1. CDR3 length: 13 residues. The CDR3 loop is CASRTGVSYEQYF. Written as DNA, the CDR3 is TGTGCCAGCAGGACAGGGGTCTCCTACGAGCAGTACTTC.

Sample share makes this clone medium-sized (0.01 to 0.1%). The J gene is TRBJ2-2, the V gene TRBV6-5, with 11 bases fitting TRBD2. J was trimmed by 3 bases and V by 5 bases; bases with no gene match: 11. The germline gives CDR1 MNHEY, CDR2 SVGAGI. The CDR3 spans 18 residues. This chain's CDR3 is CASSPRSSGRAHTGELFF. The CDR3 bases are TGTGCCAGCAGTCCTCGGAGTAGCGGGAGGGCCCACACCGGGGAGCTGTTTTTT.

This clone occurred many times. The CDR3 protein is CSDWSAGNEQFF. The CDR3 DNA reads TGCAGTGATTGGTCGGCCGGTAATGAGCAGTTCTTC. The chain has TRBV20-1 and TRBJ2-1; D is uncertain. The CDR3 spans 12 residues. Germline CDR1 is DFQATT and CDR2 is SNEGSKA (reference sequence). V lost 7 bases, J lost 7 bases, and 14 bases lay in between.

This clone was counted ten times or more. CDR3 sequence: CSATTDSYEQYF. CDR3 DNA: TGCAGTGCTACAACGGACTCCTACGAGCAGTACTTC. The chain joins TRBV20-1 to TRBJ2-7; no reliable D call. Germline-derived CDR1 and CDR2 are DFQATT and SNEGSKA (reference sequence). This CDR3 is 12 amino acids long. V lost 4 bases and J 0 bases, leaving 7 bases between the germline ends.

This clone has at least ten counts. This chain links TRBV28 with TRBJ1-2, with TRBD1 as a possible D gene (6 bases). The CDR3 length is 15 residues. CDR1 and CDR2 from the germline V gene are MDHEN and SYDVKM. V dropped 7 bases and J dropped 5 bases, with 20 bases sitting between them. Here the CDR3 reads CASTDAGEDRYGYTF. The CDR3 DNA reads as TGTGCCAGCACAGACGCTGGGGAAGACAGGTATGGCTACACCTTC.